This T cell receptor beta chain stems from a study of vaccination effects on CD4 cells after COVID-19 (dated by TCRdb to 2021 to 2024). Background on the whole study: To identify antigen-specific CD4+ T cell clonotypes by their expansion, the ViraFEST assay first stimulated PBMC with viral peptide pools and then applied TCR sequencing. In two convalescent patients, pre-vaccine samples were collected 16 days and one week ahead of the first dose, 142 and 148 days after COVID-19 diagnosis. Roughly 2 million PBMC per well were cultured in IMDM with around 5% human AB serum, 7.5 to 10 IU/ml IL-2 and gentamicin, plus 10 ug/ml peptides. Cultures from other donors in the study were sequenced with the Oncomine TCR Beta short-read assay on an Illumina iSeq 100. Participants received two doses of either the BNT162b2 or the mRNA-1273 mRNA SARS-CoV-2 vaccine. In both COVID-19 convalescent patients and infection-naive vaccine recipients, the study compared SARS-CoV-2 spike-specific CD4+ TCR repertoires from before mRNA vaccination with those from after it. Altogether, some ten COVID-19 convalescent patients and several SARS-CoV-2-naive healthy vaccine recipients made up the full study.

Of note for this clone: Its binding antigen is unknown. Per-base qualities were not stored, and no clone one base away is much larger.

Libraries came from the immunoSEQ multiplex PCR assay. DNA from the cultured, isolated CD4+ T cells was subjected to TCR beta CDR3 sequencing. Processing in the source paper ran as follows. Non-productive TCR sequences were removed, reads were trimmed to the CDR3 region, and CDR3s of at least 7 amino acids were retained. Antigen-specific clonotypes were identified using the MANAFEST web app by comparison of expansion in peptide wells against reference cultures. To be called positive, a clone needed expansion at FDR<0.05 compared with the reference and with all other wells, an odds ratio greater than 5, and a frequency greater than 0.1% in two replicate wells. A clonotype was called cross-reactive if it was significantly expanded both in SARS-CoV-2 spike wells and in at least one common cold coronavirus spike condition. CDR3 similarity was assessed by Levenshtein distance using the stringdist R package, and unrooted trees were constructed with ape in R 3.6.1. As stored in TCRdb, this immuneACCESS dataset retains in-frame rearrangements with V and J assigned. A fraction of the clones does not appear; measured against another copy, unresolved V genes explain less than half of the discrepancy, and the remainder lacks a known reason. V and J calls and clone size are those listed in that table; D and trimming were worked out from the DNA. Counted in this sample were 50,000 to 75,000 clones; under 85% of them appeared once. The top ten clones comprise less than 25% of the sample.

General conclusions and limits of the study: In convalescent patients, the post-vaccine spike-reactive repertoire consisted mainly of new vaccine-induced clones, largely distinct from infection-induced clones. At late post-vaccination timepoints, both infection-induced and vaccine-induced clones showed marked clonal contraction, consistent with waning T cell responses. Only a small number of convalescent patients were included, and no early post-infection timepoints were available, which limited the study.

After less than eleven days of culture, CD4+ T cells were isolated with the EasySep CD4+ T cell isolation kit. PCR-confirmed SARS-CoV-2 infection had occurred in convalescent patients between March and December 2020, before the Alpha, Beta and Delta variants emerged in the United States. On days 3 and 7, half of the culture medium was replaced with fresh IL-2-containing medium. Each peptide stimulation condition was cultured in triplicate wells unless otherwise noted. PBMC were separated from whole blood using Ficoll-Paque Plus gradient centrifugation and were then either cryopreserved at -140C or used fresh. Genomic DNA was extracted from cultured CD4+ T cells with the QIAamp micro DNA kit. This receptor was identified in a human donor who had a prior SARS-CoV-2 infection. This material consisted of CD4+ T cells from PBMCs cultured without peptide, taken before COVID-19 vaccination.

The sequenced DNA: TGTGCCAGCACGACAGGGGGCGCCCCCAAAAACATTCAGTACTTC. The encoded protein is CASTTGGAPKNIQYF. This chain is built from TRBV5-4 and TRBJ2-4, with TRBD1 matching 10 junction bases. CDR1 and CDR2 are read off the germline V gene (reference sequence) as SGHNT and YYREEE. There are 15 amino acids in the CDR3, from cysteine to phenylalanine inclusive. This entry keeps only the CDR3 DNA: 45 bases, framed from base 1. V is cut back by 6 bases and J by 2 bases, with 5 bases in the junction unmatched.